This entry is about one T cell receptor beta chain. This clonotype was recorded at least ten times. What antigen it recognizes has not been identified. No clone much larger than this one lies a single base away; base qualities are absent. Deletion took 3 bases off V and 6 bases off J, with a span of 8 bases between the germline ends. From a lookup of the germline V gene, CDR1 and CDR2 are MDHEN and SYDVKM. Its CDR3 holds 13 amino acids, cysteine through phenylalanine. Left in the record is the CDR3 DNA by itself, 39 bases read in frame from the first base. Library preparation employed 5' RACE. Sequencing relied on a NextSeq 500. The TCR library protocol attached a unique molecular identifier to each TCR cDNA molecule to allow correction of PCR and sequencing errors. Turning to the authors' computational methods: TCR identification, UMI-based error correction and CDR3 extraction were performed with Decombinator tools. TCRs above a frequency of 2 per 1,000, corresponding to the top 1% of the tumor frequency distribution, were defined as expanded. Renyi diversity was computed with the R vegan package after each repertoire had been subsampled 100 times to 5,000 TCRs. To build CDR3 similarity networks, amino acid triplet string-kernel similarity was used, and CDR3s were connected when their pairwise similarity was above 0.82. Using fastp trimming at Q25 and MiXCR clonotype assembly, TCRdb reanalyzed the public sequencing data and kept in-frame beta chains. Every distinct CDR3 protein forms one entry, paired with its most common genes and DNA. TCRdb assigned the V and J calls; the authors' analysis was not used. This sample holds 90,000 to 95,000 distinct CDR3 sequences; approximately 12% were observed only once. 35% to 50% of the sample goes to the ten largest clones.

These data originate in a study of spatial heterogeneity in lung cancer (dated 2019 in TCRdb). In the study overall: Beta-chain transcripts were consistently detected in greater numbers than alpha-chain transcripts, which likely reflected higher beta-chain transcript abundance. At surgery, both alpha and beta chains were TCR-sequenced in about 200 tumor regions, 63 to 65 matched nontumor lung samples and a few dozen PBMC samples. In the raw uncorrected reads, each unique combination of TCR and UMI appeared on average more than ten times. The study linked features of the TCR repertoire to counts of nonsynonymous mutations, which were determined by whole-exome sequencing of tumor tissue. TCR alpha and beta repertoires were quantitatively compared across multiple tumor regions, matched nontumor lung and blood in non-small cell lung cancer.

Per the publication, the time point label means: sample taken at primary tumor resection. Without any cell sorting, TCR sequencing was performed on whole RNA extracted either from tumor and nontumor lung tissue or from cryopreserved PBMC samples. The donors were more than 65 patients from the lung TRACERx cohort who had early-stage, untreated non-small cell lung cancer. Only patients for whom sufficient RNA was available from at least two tumor regions were selected for TCR sequencing. Overall study results and their limits: Additional single-cell paired TCR alpha and beta sequencing was considered necessary to confirm, at a functional level, the hypothesis that regional TCRs recognize regional mutations. Ubiquitous expanded tumor TCRs were detected in blood more often at tumor resection than at routine follow-up.

The specimen comprised PBMCs, sampled at surgery. The chain is made from TRBV28 and TRBJ2-2, with the D gene tentatively TRBD1 or TRBD2, based on 6 matching bases in each. This receptor was identified in a male donor with early-stage non-small cell lung cancer. The CDR3 protein: CASSLEGAGELFF. The sequenced DNA: TGTGCCAGCAGTTTGGAGGGGGCCGGGGAGCTGTTTTTT. Supplemented by the reference TRBV28 and TRBJ2-2 proteins around the CDR3, the complete variable domain is DVKVTQSSRYLVKRTGEKVFLECVQDMDHENMFWYRQDPGLGLRLIYFSYDVKMKEKGDIPEGYSVSREKKERFSLILESASTNQTSMYLCASSLEGAGELFFGEGSRLTVL.